One and the same sample provided the 21 T cell receptor beta chains below, sequenced in a study of regulatory T cells in long-lasting Graves disease. The time point is: persistent/refractory GD, antithyroid drugs over 5 years with positive TRAb. RNA from PBMCs was the source of the TCR library. Through Arm-PCR of CDR3 regions and iRepertoire HTBI primers, TCR beta libraries were built. Via MiXCR, TCRdb re-called the multiplex PCR reads, giving one row per CDR3 protein. In the table there are 300,000 to 350,000 distinct CDR3 sequences, 15% to 20% of which are singletons. The input for sequencing was peripheral blood mononuclear cells (PBMCs), taken when the disease was refractory, from a patient treated with antithyroid drugs. The receptor source for this set is a female donor with Graves disease.

This clonotype was found many times. The CDR3 sequence: CASSPKRFQETQYF. In nucleotides, the CDR3 is TGTGCCAGCTCACCCAAGCGGTTCCAAGAGACCCAGTACTTC. This chain joins TRBV18 and TRBJ2-5, with D perhaps TRBD2 (5 bases). Per germline, CDR1 KGHSH and CDR2 LQKENI. V gave up 3 bases and J gave up 1 base, with 9 bases separating them. There are 14 residues in the CDR3.

This clonotype has more than one count but fewer than ten. The chain uses TRBV27 and TRBJ1-1; TRBD1 agrees at 12 bases. Germline CDR1 is MNHEY and CDR2 is SMNVEV (reference sequence). V lost 2 bases, J lost 1 base, and 2 bases stayed unmatched. This CDR3 is 16 amino acids long. CDR3 sequence: CASSLGTGGWNTEAFF. The CDR3 DNA reads as TGTGCCAGCAGTTTAGGGACAGGGGGCTGGAACACTGAAGCTTTCTTT.

This clonotype was found many times. The V gene is TRBV12-3 or TRBV12-4, the J gene TRBJ2-7, with 7 positions matching TRBD1. J gave up 6 bases and V 4 bases, and 18 bases lay outside the gene matches. The CDR3 has 17 residues. The DNA of the CDR3 is TGTGCCAGCAGTTCCCGGGGAATCCGGGACAGCCACTCCGAGCAGTACTTC. It encodes CASSSRGIRDSHSEQYF.

V gene TRBV15 combines with J gene TRBJ2-3, with TRBD2 matching over 11 bases. CDR3 length: 16 amino acids. V was clipped by 3 bases and J by 2 bases; unmatched bases: 4. Germline values: CDR1 LNHNV, CDR2 YYDKDF (reference sequence). The CDR3 loop is CATSSPSGGPTDTQYF. Written as DNA, the CDR3 is TGTGCCACCAGCAGCCCTAGCGGGGGGCCCACAGATACGCAGTATTTT.

Note on this clonotype: A much more abundant neighbour one base away suggests this may be a read error. This chain uses TRBV11-1 with TRBJ2-7, with 9 bases matching TRBD1. The J segment lost 3 bases and the V segment lost 8 bases, leaving 11 bases of the junction unmatched. This CDR3 contains 15 residues. Germline V gene lookup returns CDR1 SGHAT and CDR2 FQDESV (reference sequence). The CDR3 DNA reads as TGTGCCAGCGGCTCCCTCGACAGGGGGTACTACGAGCAGTACTTC. Translating it yields CASGSLDRGYYEQYF.

Comment on this clonotype: This sequence may be a read error, since a much larger clone differs from it by one base. The chain uses TRBV7-9 and TRBJ1-1; D might be TRBD1 (5 bases). This CDR3 is built from 16 residues. Trimming took 5 bases from V and 3 from J, leaving 19 bases between them. Germline lookup yields CDR1 SEHNR and CDR2 FQNEAQ (reference sequence). This CDR3 reads CASSLPWTGTDTEAFF. CDR3 nucleotides: TGTGCCAGCAGCCTTCCTTGGACCGGGACGGACACTGAAGCTTTCTTT.

This clonotype has at least ten counts. This rearrangement joins TRBV28 to TRBJ2-7, with D perhaps TRBD1 (6 bases). V lost 5 bases and J 2 bases, leaving 19 bases between the germline ends. CDR3 length: 16 residues. From germline, CDR1 is MDHEN and CDR2 SYDVKM. The CDR3 DNA follows: TGTGCCAGCAGTGTTCGGTCGGGACACCCTCCCTACGAGCAGTACTTC. It translates to CASSVRSGHPPYEQYF.

The chain joins TRBV29-1 to TRBJ1-2; TRBD1 is a possible D gene (6 bases). Germline assignment: CDR1 SQVTM and CDR2 ANQGSEA. V lost 6 bases to trimming and J lost 2 bases, with 13 bases between them. The CDR3 loop spans 13 amino acids. The CDR3 spells CSVGQSINYGYTF. In nucleotides, the CDR3 is TGCAGCGTAGGACAGTCCATCAACTATGGCTACACCTTC.

Many counts were recorded for this clonotype. The chain recombines TRBV11-2 with TRBJ2-5; 8 nucleotides match TRBD1. Germline V gene lookup returns CDR1 SGHAT and CDR2 FQNNGV. This CDR3 has 18 residues. V lost 1 base and J lost 6; bases outside the gene matches: 16. The DNA for the CDR3 is TGTGCCAGCAGCTTAGGGTTTGTCCCCAGGGGGCTTTGGCAGACCCAGTACTTC. It codes for CASSLGFVPRGLWQTQYF.

At least ten counts were recorded for this clonotype. The chain couples TRBV11-2 to TRBJ1-4; D not resolved. V lost 3 bases, J lost 7 bases, and 12 bases lay in between. The CDR3 loop spans 14 amino acids. Germline CDR1 and CDR2: SGHAT and FQNNGV. The CDR3 coding sequence is TGTGCCAGCAGCTTTACCGGATCAAGTGAAAAACTGTTTTTT. Protein: CASSFTGSSEKLFF.

This clonotype was seen ten or more times. The J gene is TRBJ1-1, the V gene TRBV6-5; D uncertain. Germline lookup yields CDR1 MNHEY and CDR2 SVGAGI. The CDR3 loop spans 14 amino acids. V shed 0 bases and J shed 1 base, with 6 bases lying between them. The CDR3 nucleotides read TGTGCCAGCAGTTACTCGATCGCGAACACTGAAGCTTTCTTT. It translates to CASSYSIANTEAFF.

The J gene is TRBJ1-1, the V gene TRBV12-3 or TRBV12-4; D is undetermined. Trimming cost V 5 bases and J 0 bases, with 7 bases left between them. CDR3 length equals 13 residues. CDR3 bases: TGTGCCAGCAGTCCCTGGATGAACACTGAAGCTTTCTTT. Its translation: CASSPWMNTEAFF.

At least ten counts were recorded for this clonotype. The chain recombines TRBV7-2 with TRBJ1-1, with a weak D call TRBD1 (5 bases). The CDR3 is 13 residues long. Trimming removed 5 bases from V and 7 bases from J, with 14 bases in between. Germline V gene lookup returns CDR1 SGHTA and CDR2 FQGNSA. The CDR3 DNA follows: TGTGCCAGCAGCCATAGGGGCTCACTTGAAGCTTTCTTT. Its protein is CASSHRGSLEAFF.

This clonotype has a count of ten or more. V usage is TRBV2 and J usage is TRBJ2-5; 13 bases fit TRBD2. Germline V CDR1 and CDR2: SNHLY, FYNNEI. V trimming: 6 bases; J trimming: 2 bases; junction bases outside the gene matches: 0. This CDR3 spans 14 amino acids. CDR3 DNA: TGTGCCAGCAGGGGACTAGCGGGACAAGAGACCCAGTACTTC. Its protein is CASRGLAGQETQYF.

This clonotype has only a few counts. J is TRBJ1-1 and V is TRBV7-3; possibly TRBD1 for D (5 bases). The germline CDR1 and CDR2 sequences are SGHTA and FQGTGA. V lost 5 bases to trimming and J lost 1 base, with 11 bases between them. This CDR3 contains 14 residues. For the CDR3, the DNA is TGTGCCAGCAGCCAGGGACCGGAGAACACTGAAGCTTTCTTT. Its protein product is CASSQGPENTEAFF.

In its sample, this clonotype was seen a few times. The V and J genes are TRBV7-2 and TRBJ1-2; no reliable D call. The CDR3 is 16 amino acids. Deletions cut 5 bases from V and 3 bases from J, with 19 bases between. CDR1 and CDR2 (germline): SGHTA, FQGNSA. The CDR3 DNA reads TGTGCCAGCAGCAGAACACCCGGGGAGGGTCACTATGGCTACACCTTC. This gives the protein CASSRTPGEGHYGYTF.

This clonotype was seen many times. Germline is not matched at one junction end, which may reflect a read error. The chain is built from TRBV2 and TRBJ1-2, with D tentatively TRBD1 (5 bases). This CDR3 is 14 amino acids long. Germline CDR1 and CDR2: SNHLY and FYNNEI. CDR3 DNA sequence: TGTGCCAGCAGAGAAGGACACAGAAACTATGGCTACACCTTC. The encoded protein is CASREGHRNYGYTF. Together with reference TRBV2 and TRBJ1-2, the CDR3 gives the full variable domain: EPEVTQTPSHQVTQMGQEVILRCVPISNHLYFYWYRQILGQKVEFLVSFYNNEISEKSEIFDDQFSVERPDGSNFTLKIRSTKLEDSAMYFCASREGHRNYGYTFGSGTRLTVV.

DNA for the CDR3: TGTGCCAGCAGCAAACAGGGGGCTAGCCTAAGTTTGACGAGCACTGAAGCTTTCTTT. Amino acid sequence: CASSKQGASLSLTSTEAFF. This rearrangement joins TRBV9 to TRBJ1-1; the match to TRBD1 covers 9 bases. CDR1 is SGDLS and CDR2 is YYNGEE in the germline V gene. The CDR3 is made up of 19 amino acids. The trim removed 4 bases at V and 4 bases at J, leaving 20 bases unmatched.

This clonotype was counted ten times or more. The V call is TRBV12-3 or TRBV12-4, the J call TRBJ1-5, with 11 nucleotides matching TRBD1. The ends lost 4 bases at V and 2 bases at J; junction bases unmatched: 1. The CDR3 has 15 residues. The CDR3 sequence is CASSWDRGGNQPQHF. The CDR3 DNA follows: TGTGCCAGCAGTTGGGACAGGGGGGGCAATCAGCCCCAGCATTTT.

This clonotype was observed many times. This chain links TRBV7-8 with TRBJ2-4, with D hard to call. CDR1 SGHVS and CDR2 FQNEAQ come from the germline V gene. The CDR3 runs 17 residues. V was clipped by 0 bases and J by 6 bases, with 18 bases between them. The CDR3 nucleotides are TGTGCCAGCAGCTTAGCGCCCGGCATTAGGATGGGAAACATTCAGTACTTC. As protein: CASSLAPGIRMGNIQYF.

This clonotype was detected only a few times. The chain couples TRBV4-3 to TRBJ1-4; D gene uncertain. Trimming took off 1 base at V and 8 bases at J, with 11 bases between the two ends. This CDR3 comprises 14 residues. Germline V gene lookup returns CDR1 LGHNA and CDR2 YSLEER. CDR3 bases: TGCGCCAGCAGCCAAGGTGGTGTCGACGAAAAACTGTTTTTT. Translating it yields CASSQGGVDEKLFF.